This T cell receptor (beta chain) is drawn from a study of beta chain features in type 1 diabetes listed by TCRdb under 2018. Some background on the complete study: Mean age, gender distribution, total cell number and subset yield were not different between patients and healthy donors. Whereas all 28 donors provided naive and central memory subsets, regulatory and stem cell-like memory subsets were isolated from just 8 patients and about 8 healthy donors. In the study, TCRB repertoires of sorted circulating CD4+ T cell subsets from recently diagnosed type 1 diabetes patients were compared with those of matched healthy donors. A total of roughly 99 million sorted cells were examined across all samples, and the number of cells per subset was strongly correlated with RNA yield.

Notes on this clone: Its cognate antigen has yet to be identified. No base quality values were provided; no much bigger clone lies one nucleotide off.

From each donor, a single peripheral blood sample of roughly 0.11 L on average was drawn into heparinised tubes. Using a panel that included CD45RO, CCR7, CD25, CD127, CD95 and CD27, naive, central memory, regulatory and stem cell-like memory CD4+ T cells were sorted on a BD FACSAria II. Purity was above 98% for every sorted population. PBMCs were isolated immediately by Lymphoprep density gradient centrifugation and stained directly without culture. To minimize batch effects, samples were stained and sorted in pairs, one healthy donor with one patient per experiment. All of the isolated RNA was reverse transcribed with the High Capacity cDNA Reverse Transcription Kit, so expressed TCRB transcripts were sequenced. Deep immunoSEQ sequencing was applied to naive, central memory and regulatory T cell samples, giving an average of roughly 3.3 million total reads per sample. After sorted cells were lysed in RLT buffer, RNA was extracted with DNase-treated RNeasy Micro or Mini kits, with the choice depending on cell number. Each cell subset was processed on its own to prevent cross-contamination, while patient and healthy donor samples were processed together. TCRB sequences were amplified from cDNA with the immunoSEQ multiplex PCR, producing 87-bp fragments spanning the CDR3 region. Sequencing of the amplicons was done on the Illumina HiSeq platform. On the authors' methods: PCR bias was computationally corrected using synthetic template baselines, reads within Hamming distance 2 were collapsed, and singletons that could not be merged were discarded. By aligning reads against IMGT, V, D and J genes, CDR3 length, and insertions or deletions at six rearrangement sites were assigned. Clonotype counts were normalized to sorted cell number within each subset before computing true diversity and Gini coefficients with the tcR R package. The overlap coefficient, calculated on TCRB nucleotide sequences, was used to measure repertoire sharing. The clones in this table, taken by TCRdb from immuneACCESS, are in-frame only. Not every clone is retained; where verified, under half of the shortfall comes from an unresolved V gene, and the cause of the rest is unknown. The D gene and trimming were derived from the DNA, and the V and J assignments and clone size from that table. The sample records about 38,000 clones, about 64% of which are singletons. 2% to 2.5% of the sample rests with the top ten.

General findings and caveats noted by the study authors: Because the HLA sub-analyses included only small numbers of individuals, any influence of HLA type on TCRB rearrangement was left unresolved. Shorter templates might have been favored by PCR, but patient and control samples were amplified and corrected together, so both groups would have been affected equally by any skew. At VDJ recombination sites, patients with type 1 diabetes made fewer insertions and deleted more nucleotides, a pattern implying thymic rearrangement abnormalities. Because cDNA was sequenced instead of genomic DNA, highly expressing activated cells could be over-represented, though the groups showed no difference in activation or CD3 levels. Type 1 diabetes patients showed a moderate but significant shortening of TCRB CDR3 length in all four CD4+ subsets. Naive, central memory and regulatory TCRB repertoires appeared to be more alike among patients than among healthy donors.

Sequences MDHEN (CDR1) and SYDVKM (CDR2) are obtained from the germline V gene. The CDR3 spans 10 residues, from the cysteine through the phenylalanine. The only DNA kept is the CDR3, 30 bases in frame from the first base. Sequenced material: Tregs from blood. What the cell subset or site label conveys for this sample: regulatory CD4+ T cells. Recombination connected TRBV28 to TRBJ2-5; no D segment can be confidently identified. The sequence derives from a woman aged 30 to 39 in good health. The CDR3 region: CAVGLETQYF. The DNA sequence is given as TGTGCGGTTGGGCTGGAGACCCAGTACTTC.